This TCR beta chain was obtained from a study of cytomegalovirus exposure and HLA in healthy donors. V gave up 5 bases and J gave up 2 bases, with 22 bases separating them. The germline V gene encodes CDR1 SGHTA and CDR2 FQGNSA. The CDR3 length is 17 residues. Researchers ran the PCR with 60 Vbeta and 13 Jbeta primers. Clones were sequenced by immunoSEQ multiplex PCR, and TCRdb holds only the in-frame ones, with some missing. This sample has about 170,000 clones; approximately 80% occur once, and the top ten carry approximately 0.78%. The chain couples TRBV7-2 to TRBJ2-7, with a tentative D call TRBD1 (6 bases). This TCR derives from a woman under 30 in good health and CMV-seronegative. Sample: PBMCs. The DNA for the CDR3 is TGTGCCAGCAGCGGGGGCGCGACAGGAGGCAATACCTACGAGCAGTACTTC. Translating it yields CASSGGATGGNTYEQYF. The complete variable domain, with remaining parts taken from reference TRBV7-2 and TRBJ2-7, reads GAGVSQSPSNKVTEKGKDVELRCDPISGHTALYWYRQSLGQGLEFLIYFQGNSAPDKSGLPSDRFSAERTGGSVSTLTIQRTQQEDSAVYLCASSGGATGGNTYEQYFGPGTRLTVT.